This TCR beta chain was captured by sequencing in a study of early T cells in non-severe SARS-CoV-2 infection. Study-wide results and caveats: Private and CD4 specificities were missed by VDJdb matching, which favored anti-spike CD8 responses.

MiXCR was run by TCRdb on the 5' RACE reads, yielding one entry per CDR3 protein. The sample includes roughly 81,000 distinct CDR3 sequences, over 10% of them seen just once. This clonotype was found a few times. Its antigen remains unidentified. V lost 0 bases and J lost 8, with 10 bases in between. From germline, CDR1 is MNHNY and CDR2 SVGAGI (reference sequence). The length of the CDR3 is 14 residues. This receptor was taken from an adult who was a healthcare worker with PCR-confirmed SARS-CoV-2 infection or an uninfected control (not recorded which). The source material was whole blood. The V gene is TRBV6-6, the J gene TRBJ1-4; a weak D match, TRBD1 (6 bases). In DNA form, the CDR3 reads TGTGCCAGCAGTTACTCGCAGGGGCACGAAAAACTGTTTTTT. Its translation is CASSYSQGHEKLFF.